This T cell receptor (beta chain) was sequenced for a study of response to subunit inactivated influenza vaccine. Study-wide results and limits: New T cells are recruited in small numbers by each seasonal influenza vaccination, according to the authors' suggestion.

This clonotype has a count of ten or more. As yet, its antigen is unknown. V lost 4 bases to trimming and J lost 6 bases; unmatched junction nucleotides: 7. Per germline, CDR1 SGHAT and CDR2 FQNNGV. The CDR3 is made up of 16 amino acids. TCRdb re-derived calls from the RT-PCR reads in MiXCR, one entry per CDR3 protein. The sample lists 800,000 to 1,000,000 distinct CDR3 sequences; over 20% were seen once. The sequence derives from a man between 50 and 59 years old who received an inactivated influenza vaccine. The chain combines TRBV11-2 with TRBJ2-5; 14 bases are a match to TRBD2. Sequences were derived from PBMCs from blood, sampled about 5 days after vaccination. Here the CDR3 reads CASSSTSGRAVKTQYF. The CDR3 DNA is TGTGCCAGCAGCTCGACTAGCGGGAGGGCCGTAAAGACCCAGTACTTC.